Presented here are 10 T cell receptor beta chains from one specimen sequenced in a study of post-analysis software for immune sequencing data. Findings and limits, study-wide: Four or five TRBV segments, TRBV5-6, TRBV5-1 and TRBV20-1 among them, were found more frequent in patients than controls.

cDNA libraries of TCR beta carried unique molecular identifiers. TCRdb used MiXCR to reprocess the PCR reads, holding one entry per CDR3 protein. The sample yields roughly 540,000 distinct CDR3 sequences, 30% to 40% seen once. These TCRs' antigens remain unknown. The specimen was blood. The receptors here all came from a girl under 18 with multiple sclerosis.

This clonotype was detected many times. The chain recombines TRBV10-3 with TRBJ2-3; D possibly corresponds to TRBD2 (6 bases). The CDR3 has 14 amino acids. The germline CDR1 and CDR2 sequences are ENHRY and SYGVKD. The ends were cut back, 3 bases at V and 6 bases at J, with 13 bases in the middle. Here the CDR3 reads CAISDRDSKDTQYF. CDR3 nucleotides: TGTGCCATCAGTGATAGGGACTCTAAGGATACGCAGTATTTT.

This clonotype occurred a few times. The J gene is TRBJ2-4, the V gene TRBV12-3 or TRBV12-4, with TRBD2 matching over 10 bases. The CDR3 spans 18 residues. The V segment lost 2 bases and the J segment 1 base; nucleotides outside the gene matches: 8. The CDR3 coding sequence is TGTGCCAGCAGTTTAAGGGGGGGTAGCGGGGGGGCCAAAAACATTCAGTACTTC. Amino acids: CASSLRGGSGGAKNIQYF.

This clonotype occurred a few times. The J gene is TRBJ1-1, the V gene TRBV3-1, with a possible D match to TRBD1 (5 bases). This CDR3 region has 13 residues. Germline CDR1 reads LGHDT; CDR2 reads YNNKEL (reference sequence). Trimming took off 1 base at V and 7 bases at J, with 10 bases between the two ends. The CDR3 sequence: CASSQVSGSEAFF. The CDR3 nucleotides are TGTGCCAGCAGCCAAGTCTCAGGGAGTGAAGCTTTCTTT.

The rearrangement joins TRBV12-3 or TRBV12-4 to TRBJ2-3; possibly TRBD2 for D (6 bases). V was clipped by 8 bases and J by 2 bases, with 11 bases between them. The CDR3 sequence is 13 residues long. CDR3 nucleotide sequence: TGTGCCAGCTCCGGGAGAAACACAGATACGCAGTATTTT. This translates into CASSGRNTDTQYF.

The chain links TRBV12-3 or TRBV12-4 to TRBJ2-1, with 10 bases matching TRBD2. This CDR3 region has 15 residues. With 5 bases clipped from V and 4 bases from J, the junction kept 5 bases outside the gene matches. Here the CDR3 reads CASSGLAANYNEQFF. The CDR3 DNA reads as TGTGCCAGCAGTGGACTAGCGGCCAATTACAATGAGCAGTTCTTC.

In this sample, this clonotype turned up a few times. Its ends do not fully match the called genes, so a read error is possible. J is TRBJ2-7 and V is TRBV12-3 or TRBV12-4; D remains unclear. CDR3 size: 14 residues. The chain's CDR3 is CASSLGLTPTERYF. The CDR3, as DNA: TGTGCCAGCAGTTTAGGCCTTACGCCCACCGAGCGGTACTTC.

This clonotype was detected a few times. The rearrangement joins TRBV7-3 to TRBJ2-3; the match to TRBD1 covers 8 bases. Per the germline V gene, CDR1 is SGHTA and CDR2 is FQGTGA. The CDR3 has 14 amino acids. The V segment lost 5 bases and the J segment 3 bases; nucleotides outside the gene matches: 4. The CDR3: CASSGQGGTDTQYF. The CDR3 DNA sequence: TGTGCCAGCAGCGGACAGGGTGGAACAGATACGCAGTATTTT. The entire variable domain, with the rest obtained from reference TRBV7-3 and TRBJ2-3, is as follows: GAGVSQTPSNKVTEKGKYVELRCDPISGHTALYWYRQSLGQGPEFLIYFQGTGAADDSGLPNDRFFAVRPEGSVSTLKIQRTERGDSAVYLCASSGQGGTDTQYFGPGTRLTVL.

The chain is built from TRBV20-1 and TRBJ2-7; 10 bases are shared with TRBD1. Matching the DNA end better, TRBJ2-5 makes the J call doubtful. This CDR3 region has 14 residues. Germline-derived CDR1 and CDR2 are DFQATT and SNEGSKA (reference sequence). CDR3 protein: CSARRQGARETQYF. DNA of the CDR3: TGCAGTGCTAGGAGACAGGGGGCCCGGGAGACCCAGTACTTC.

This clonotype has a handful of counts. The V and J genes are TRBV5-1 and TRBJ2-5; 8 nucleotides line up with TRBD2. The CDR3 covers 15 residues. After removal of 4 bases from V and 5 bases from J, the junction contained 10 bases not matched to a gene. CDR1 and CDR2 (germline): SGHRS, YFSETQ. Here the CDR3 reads CASSLGLASSETQYF. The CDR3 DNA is TGCGCCAGCAGCCTAGGACTAGCCTCGAGCGAGACCCAGTACTTC.

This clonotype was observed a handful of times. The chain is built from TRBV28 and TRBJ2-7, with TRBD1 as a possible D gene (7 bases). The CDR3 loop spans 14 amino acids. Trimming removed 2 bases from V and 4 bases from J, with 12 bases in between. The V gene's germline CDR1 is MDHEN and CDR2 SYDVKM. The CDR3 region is CASSLGGTVYEQYF. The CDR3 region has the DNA TGTGCCAGCAGTTTAGGCGGGACAGTTTACGAGCAGTACTTC. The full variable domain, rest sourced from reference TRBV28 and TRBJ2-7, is DVKVTQSSRYLVKRTGEKVFLECVQDMDHENMFWYRQDPGLGLRLIYFSYDVKMKEKGDIPEGYSVSREKKERFSLILESASTNQTSMYLCASSLGGTVYEQYFGPGTRLTVT.